The table lists the clone carrying this T cell receptor beta chain with a count of one. The antigen remains undetermined. This record comes from a study of T cells in localized non-small cell lung cancer. Generated by immunoSEQ multiplex PCR, the TCRdb table keeps only in-frame clones and is missing some. The profile shows around 64,000 clones, approximately 90% of them singletons. In germline, CDR1 is SEHNR, CDR2 FQNEAQ (reference sequence). The ends were cut back, 1 base at V and 4 bases at J, with 10 bases in the middle. This CDR3 contains 15 residues. Study results and limitations: T cell clonality was highest in uninvolved adjacent lung, above tumor. Longer overall survival was seen with higher T cell density measured in blood. Heterogeneity within the tumor remains possible, as just one region underwent sequencing. The appearance of a median roughly 53 of the top 100 tumor clones was seen in adjacent lung.

The sequenced sample was peripheral blood, obtained before any cancer treatment. The sequence was obtained from a man between 40 and 70 years old with stage I lung adenocarcinoma. This chain connects TRBV7-9 to TRBJ2-2; D call uncertain. DNA of the CDR3: TGTGCCAGCAGCTTAGTTAAGGGATCCACCGGGGAGCTGTTTTTT. Translating it yields CASSLVKGSTGELFF. The entire variable domain, with the rest obtained from reference TRBV7-9 and TRBJ2-2, is as follows: DTGVSQNPRHKITKRGQNVTFRCDPISEHNRLYWYRQTLGQGPEFLTYFQNEAQLEKSRLLSDRFSAERPKGSFSTLEIQRTEQGDSAMYLCASSLVKGSTGELFFGEGSRLTVL.